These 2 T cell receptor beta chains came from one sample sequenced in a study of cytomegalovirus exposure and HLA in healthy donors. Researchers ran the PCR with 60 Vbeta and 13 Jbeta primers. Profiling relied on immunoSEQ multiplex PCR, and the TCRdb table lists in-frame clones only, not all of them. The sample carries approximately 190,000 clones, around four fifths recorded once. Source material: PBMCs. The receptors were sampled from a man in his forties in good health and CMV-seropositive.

The CDR3 DNA follows: TGTGCCAGCAGCGCCGACTTCTACTCCTACGAGCAGTACTTC. Translated, it gives CASSADFYSYEQYF. The chain combines TRBV11-2 with TRBJ2-7; D remains ambiguous. This CDR3 region has 14 residues. Germline V gives CDR1 SGHAT, CDR2 FQNNGV. The V end lost 5 bases, the J end lost 0 bases, and 11 bases lay between the germline ends. The entire variable domain, with the rest obtained from reference TRBV11-2 and TRBJ2-7, is as follows: EAGVAQSPRYKIIEKRQSVAFWCNPISGHATLYWYQQILGQGPKLLIQFQNNGVVDDSQLPKDRFSAERLKGVDSTLKIQPAKLEDSAVYLCASSADFYSYEQYFGPGTRLTVT.

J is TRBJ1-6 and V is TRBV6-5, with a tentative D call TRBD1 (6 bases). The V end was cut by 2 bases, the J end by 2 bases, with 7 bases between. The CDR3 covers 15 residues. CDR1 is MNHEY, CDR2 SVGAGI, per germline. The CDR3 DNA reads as TGTGCCAGCAGTTACGGACAGCCCTATAATTCACCCCTCCACTTT. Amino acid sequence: CASSYGQPYNSPLHF.